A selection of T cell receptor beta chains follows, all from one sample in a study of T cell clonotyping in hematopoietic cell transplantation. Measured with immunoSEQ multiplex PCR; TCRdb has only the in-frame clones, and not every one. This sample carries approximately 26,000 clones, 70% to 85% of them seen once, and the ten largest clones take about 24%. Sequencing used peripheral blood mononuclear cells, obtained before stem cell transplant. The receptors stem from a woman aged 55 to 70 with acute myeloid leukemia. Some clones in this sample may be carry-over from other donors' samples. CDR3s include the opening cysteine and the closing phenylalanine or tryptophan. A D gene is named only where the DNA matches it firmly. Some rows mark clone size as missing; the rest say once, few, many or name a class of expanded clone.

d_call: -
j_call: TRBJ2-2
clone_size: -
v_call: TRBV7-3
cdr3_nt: TGTGCCAGCAGCTTAGACCATAACACCGGGGAGCTGTTTTTT
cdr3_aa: CASSLDHNTGELFF

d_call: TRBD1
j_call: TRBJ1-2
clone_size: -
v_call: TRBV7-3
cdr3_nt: TGTGCCAGCAGCCTCAGGGGGACAGGGGGCGAAGGTGGCTACACCTTC
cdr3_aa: CASSLRGTGGEGGYTF

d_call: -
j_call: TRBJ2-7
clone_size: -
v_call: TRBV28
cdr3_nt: TGTGCCAGCAGTCGCGTCCACGAGCAGTACTTC
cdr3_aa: CASSRVHEQYF

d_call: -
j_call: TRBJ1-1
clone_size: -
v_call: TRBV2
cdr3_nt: TGTGCCAGCAGTGAGCTTGAGGGCAGGATCGAAGCTTTCTTT
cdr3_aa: CASSELEGRIEAFF

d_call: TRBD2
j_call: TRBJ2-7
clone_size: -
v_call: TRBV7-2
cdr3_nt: TGTGCCAGCAGCCCTAGCGGGAGGACCGGATACGAGCAGTACTTC
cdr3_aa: CASSPSGRTGYEQYF

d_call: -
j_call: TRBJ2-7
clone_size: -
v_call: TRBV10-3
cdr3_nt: TGTGCCATCAGTGGGGGGCCCCTCTCCGAGCAGTACTTC
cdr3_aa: CAISGGPLSEQYF

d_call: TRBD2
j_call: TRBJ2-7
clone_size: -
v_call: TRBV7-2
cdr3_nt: TGTGCCAGCAGCCCTAGACTAGCGGGCTACGAGCAGTACTTC
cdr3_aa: CASSPRLAGYEQYF

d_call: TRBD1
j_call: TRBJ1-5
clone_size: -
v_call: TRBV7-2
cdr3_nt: TGTGCCAGCAGCCCAAGACAGGGGGTACAGCCCCAGCATTTT
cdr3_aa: CASSPRQGVQPQHF

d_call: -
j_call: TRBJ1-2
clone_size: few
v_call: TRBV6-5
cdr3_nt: TGTGCCAGCACTCCTCATCCCCAGTTTGGCTACACCTTC
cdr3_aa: CASTPHPQFGYTF

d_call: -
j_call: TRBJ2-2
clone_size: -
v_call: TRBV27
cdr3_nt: TGTGCCAGCAGTTTATTCTTGGGCACCGGGGAGCTGTTTTTT
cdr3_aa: CASSLFLGTGELFF

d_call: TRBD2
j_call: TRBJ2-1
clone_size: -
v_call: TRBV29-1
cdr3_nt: TGCAGCGCTAGCCCTAGCGGGGGTTACAATGAGCAGTTCTTC
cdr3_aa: CSASPSGGYNEQFF

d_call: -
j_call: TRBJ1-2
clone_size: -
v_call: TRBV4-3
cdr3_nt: TGCGCCAGCAGCCCAGAACTAGGAGGAGCCCTCTATGGCTACACCTTC
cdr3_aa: CASSPELGGALYGYTF